This paragraph covers one T cell receptor beta chain sequence. Its antigen remains unknown. CDR1 and CDR2 from the germline V gene are SGHTA and FQGNSA. Trimming left V 3 bases short and J 2 bases short, with 8 bases between. CDR3 size: 13 residues. Version v3.0 of the immunoSEQ assay ran at survey level. TCRdb's table, derived via immunoSEQ multiplex PCR, lists solely in-frame clones and lacks some. Of more than 25,000 clones listed, more than 85% are singletons. United States facilities provided treatment to all participants with HIV. The data stem from a study of long-term antiretroviral therapy in people with HIV. Study-level results: HIV repertoires had narrower CDR3 length ranges than controls. In samples taken after ART, diversity increased but remained below transplant donor control levels.

This chain uses TRBV7-2 with TRBJ2-7; maybe TRBD1 (5 bases). This specimen was unsorted PBMCs, taken approximately 5 years before starting antiretroviral therapy. The clonotype was recovered from a man in his forties or fifties with HIV. CDR3: CASSFQGTYEQYF. The CDR3 region has the DNA TGTGCCAGCAGCTTCCAGGGAACCTACGAGCAGTACTTC.